Following are 25 T cell receptor beta chains from one sample sequenced in a study of shared clonotypes between healthy human individuals. The data were produced by immunoSEQ multiplex PCR, yet TCRdb's version contains in-frame clones alone and is incomplete. The sample has some 2,500,000 clones; 93% are singletons. Sequenced material: naive CD4+ T cells from PBMCs. Subset noted: CD45RA+ positively selected. Receptor source: a man aged 18 to 30 in good health. Some clones in this sample may be carry-over from other donors' samples.

The chain employs TRBV18 and TRBJ2-7, with 7 bases aligning to TRBD1. The CDR3 is made up of 12 amino acids. V dropped 2 bases and J dropped 6; count of bases not matched to a gene: 1. The germline V gene encodes CDR1 KGHSH and CDR2 LQKENI. The chain's CDR3 is CASSPDRVEQYF. DNA of the CDR3: TGTGCCAGCTCACCAGACAGGGTCGAGCAGTACTTC.

J is TRBJ2-7 and V is TRBV27, with TRBD1 matching 7 bases. This CDR3 spans 16 amino acids. Germline values: CDR1 MNHEY, CDR2 SMNVEV (reference sequence). V dropped 5 bases and J dropped 0; count of bases not matched to a gene: 10. CDR3: CASSPRRDRSSYEQYF. The CDR3 nucleotides are TGTGCCAGCAGTCCTCGCCGGGACAGAAGCTCCTACGAGCAGTACTTC.

The genes are TRBV15 and TRBJ2-2; D possibly corresponds to TRBD2 (6 bases). Trimming stripped 1 base from V and 4 bases from J, with 16 bases between. The CDR3 length is 17 residues. CDR1 and CDR2 (germline): LNHNV, YYDKDF (reference sequence). CDR3 DNA sequence: TGTGCCACCAGCAGAGGGACCGGGAGCCCGGGCACCGGGGAGCTGTTTTTT. Translating it yields CATSRGTGSPGTGELFF. Full variable domain (rest looked up from reference TRBV15 and TRBJ2-2): DAMVIQNPRYQVTQFGKPVTLSCSQTLNHNVMYWYQQKSSQAPKLLFHYYDKDFNNEADTPDNFQSRRPNTSFCFLDIRSPGLGDTAMYLCATSRGTGSPGTGELFFGEGSRLTVL.

For this clone: The DNA is omitted, as the CDR3 cannot be located on it reliably, and the CDR3 follows TCRdb's listing. The V and J genes are TRBV2 and TRBJ2-7; the DNA was not compared with TRBD1, the D call given in the table. Inclusive of both ends, the CDR3 amounts to 15 amino acids. Germline CDR1 reads SNHLY; CDR2 reads FYNNEI. The CDR3 reads CASSSSGHRSYEQYF.

The V and J genes are TRBV27 and TRBJ2-5; 8 bases agree with TRBD1. The CDR3 is 14 residues long. Germline V gives CDR1 MNHEY, CDR2 SMNVEV (reference sequence). V trimming: 8 bases; J trimming: 6 bases; junction bases outside the gene matches: 11. The CDR3 sequence: CASRGQGGPQTQYF. CDR3 DNA sequence: TGTGCCAGCCGAGGACAGGGAGGTCCCCAGACCCAGTACTTC.

For the CDR3, the DNA is TGTGCCAGCAGTGTGAGGCGGGGGAGCACAGATACGCAGTATTTT. Translation: CASSVRRGSTDTQYF. V usage is TRBV5-4 and J usage is TRBJ2-3, with 7 bases aligning to TRBD2. Germline V CDR1 and CDR2: SGHNT, YYREEE (reference sequence). The CDR3 spans 15 residues. Germline trimming cut 5 bases from V and 0 bases from J; bases unmatched to any gene: 6.

The V gene is TRBV19, the J gene TRBJ2-7, with 11 bases fitting TRBD1. J was trimmed by 2 bases and V by 5 bases; bases with no gene match: 5. The CDR3 covers 15 residues. The germline V gene encodes CDR1 LNHDA and CDR2 SQIVND (reference sequence). The CDR3 here is CASSLGQGAAYEQYF. CDR3 bases: TGTGCCAGTAGTCTAGGACAGGGGGCTGCCTACGAGCAGTACTTC.

This clone has just a few counts. The CDR3 bases are TGTGCCATCAGTGAGCAGGGGGCGCGTGGTCAGCCCCAGCATTTT. This encodes CAISEQGARGQPQHF. The chain recombines TRBV10-3 with TRBJ1-5, with 8 bases aligning to TRBD1. Per the germline V gene, CDR1 is ENHRY and CDR2 is SYGVKD. This CDR3 has 15 residues. J gave up 6 bases and V 2 bases, and 6 bases lay outside the gene matches.

The genes are TRBV9 and TRBJ2-1; 12 bases fit TRBD2. After removal of 3 bases from V and 5 bases from J, the junction contained 6 bases not matched to a gene. Looked up from germline, CDR1 is SGDLS and CDR2 is YYNGEE. The CDR3 is made up of 16 amino acids. In nucleotides, the CDR3 is TGTGCCAGCAGCGCTGCAAGGACTAGCGGGAACAATGAGCAGTTCTTC. This encodes CASSAARTSGNNEQFF.

This rearrangement joins TRBV4-1 to TRBJ1-6, with D hard to call. Germline CDR1 reads MGHRA; CDR2 reads YSYEKL. The length of the CDR3 is 15 residues. V was clipped by 3 bases and J by 8 bases, with 14 bases between them. The CDR3 nucleotides read TGCGCCAGCAGCCAGGCGAGCGGGTTAGATTCACCCCTCCACTTT. This codes for CASSQASGLDSPLHF.

In DNA, the CDR3 is TGCGCCAGCAGCCCATCCGACCCCAGGGAAGAGACCCAGTACTTC. It is translated as CASSPSDPREETQYF. This sequence joins TRBV5-1 and TRBJ2-5; D may be TRBD1 (5 bases). CDR3 length equals 15 residues. Germline V lookup: CDR1 SGHRS, CDR2 YFSETQ. Trimming took off 4 bases at V and 3 bases at J, with 16 bases between the two ends.

The chain carries TRBV7-9 and TRBJ1-1; tentative D call: TRBD1 (6 bases). CDR3 length: 14 amino acids. The germline V and J ends were trimmed by 1 base and 3 bases, with 9 bases remaining between them. Germline values: CDR1 SEHNR, CDR2 FQNEAQ (reference sequence). The CDR3 reads CASSLEQGDTEAFF. The CDR3 nucleotides are TGTGCCAGCAGCTTAGAACAGGGCGACACTGAAGCTTTCTTT.

The chain couples TRBV30 to TRBJ1-4; D is uncertain. This CDR3 region has 15 residues. Trimming removed 2 bases at V and 4 bases at J, with 14 bases between. Per germline, CDR1 GTSNPN and CDR2 SVGIG (reference sequence). The chain's CDR3 is CAWSRRPRGNEKLFF. CDR3 DNA sequence: TGTGCCTGGAGTCGGCGGCCACGGGGTAATGAAAAACTGTTTTTT.

The chain recombines TRBV29-1 with TRBJ2-5; perhaps TRBD1 as D (6 bases). CDR1 SQVTM and CDR2 ANQGSEA come from the germline V gene. The ends were cut back, 4 bases at V and 0 bases at J, with 9 bases in the middle. The CDR3 is made up of 13 amino acids. CDR3 region: CSVAGQYQETQYF. As DNA, the CDR3 is TGCAGCGTTGCCGGACAGTACCAAGAGACCCAGTACTTC.

V and J are TRBV2 and TRBJ1-5, with 9 bases matching TRBD1. CDR1 is SNHLY, CDR2 FYNNEI, per germline. V gave up 4 bases and J gave up 6 bases; unmatched junction bases: 7. CDR3 length: 15 amino acids. CDR3 protein: CASSALDRGSQPQHF. DNA for the CDR3: TGTGCCAGCAGTGCCCTAGACAGGGGGAGTCAGCCCCAGCATTTT.

Concerning this clone itself: This same CDR3 is encoded by further DNA sequences in the sample. The chain joins TRBV28 to TRBJ2-1, with 10 positions matching TRBD1. The CDR3 spans 15 residues. V lost 8 bases, J lost 1 base, and 5 bases stayed unmatched. Germline V lookup: CDR1 MDHEN, CDR2 SYDVKM. The CDR3 is CASRTGGVSYNEQFF. The DNA for the CDR3 is TGTGCCAGCCGGACAGGGGGAGTGTCCTACAATGAGCAGTTCTTC.

The J gene is TRBJ2-3, the V gene TRBV5-1; no clear D. The V end was cut by 0 bases, the J end by 2 bases, with 13 bases between. The CDR3 runs 16 residues. The germline gives CDR1 SGHRS, CDR2 YFSETQ. CDR3 nucleotide sequence: TGCGCCAGCAGCTTGGTTGTGGGCGATGCCACAGATACGCAGTATTTT. Translating gives CASSLVVGDATDTQYF.

This chain links TRBV7-7 with TRBJ2-1; 7 nucleotides align to TRBD1. V gave up 4 bases and J gave up 0 bases; unmatched junction bases: 9. CDR3 length: 17 residues. Germline V lookup: CDR1 SSHAT, CDR2 FNYEAQ (reference sequence). The CDR3 loop reads CASSSHVTGPSYNEQFF. CDR3 DNA sequence: TGTGCCAGCAGCTCACATGTGACAGGGCCCTCCTACAATGAGCAGTTCTTC.

The chain joins TRBV7-9 to TRBJ2-1; D is perhaps TRBD2 (5 bases). CDR3 length: 15 residues. Per germline, CDR1 SEHNR and CDR2 FQNEAQ (reference sequence). Trimming removed 7 bases from V and 0 bases from J, with 13 bases in between. Here the CDR3 reads CASIRVGSSYNEQFF. Here the CDR3 DNA reads TGTGCCAGCATCAGAGTTGGGAGCTCCTACAATGAGCAGTTCTTC.

The genes are TRBV9 and TRBJ2-7; the D is unclear. V was trimmed by 4 bases and J by 0 bases, leaving 14 bases between them. Germline values: CDR1 SGDLS, CDR2 YYNGEE. The CDR3 is 15 amino acids. The CDR3 nucleotides are TGTGCCAGCAGCCCCCGGCCAGGACCCTCCTACGAGCAGTACTTC. Protein product: CASSPRPGPSYEQYF.

In DNA form, the CDR3 reads TGCGCCAGCAGCTTGCTAGGGGCGGTCTATGGCTACACCTTC. This encodes CASSLLGAVYGYTF. The V and J genes are TRBV5-1 and TRBJ1-2; D is perhaps TRBD1 (5 bases). This CDR3 has 14 amino acids. V lost 1 base to trimming and J lost 4 bases, with 11 bases between them. The V gene's germline CDR1 is SGHRS and CDR2 YFSETQ.

The rearrangement links TRBV6-1 to TRBJ2-7; D may be TRBD2 (5 bases). The CDR3 covers 13 residues. With 10 bases removed from V and 5 bases from J, the gap between germline ends came to 18 bases. Germline CDR1 MNHNS, CDR2 SASEGT. CDR3 in DNA: TGTGCCACCTCAGTGTTCCGGGATCACGAGCAGTACTTC. Its protein product is CATSVFRDHEQYF.

This clone was counted only a few times. The chain joins TRBV4-2 to TRBJ1-5, with D unresolved. Germline loops: CDR1 LGHNA, CDR2 YNFKEQ. The CDR3 totals 14 residues. Trimming took off 1 base at V and 5 bases at J, with 9 bases between the two ends. The CDR3 reads CASSQVGGDQPQHF. In DNA, the CDR3 is TGTGCCAGCAGCCAAGTTGGAGGAGATCAGCCCCAGCATTTT.

A remark on this clone: Compared with germline, one end of the junction differs, possibly owing to a read error. V usage is TRBV7-9 and J usage is TRBJ2-2, with TRBD2 identical over 9 bases. CDR3 length: 15 amino acids. Germline-derived CDR1 and CDR2 are SEHNR and FQNEAQ (reference sequence). In DNA form, the CDR3 reads TGTGCCAGCAACTTAGCGGGGGAGAACACCGGGGAGCTGTTTTTT. This encodes CASNLAGENTGELFF. Complete variable domain (other parts from reference TRBV7-9 and TRBJ2-2): DTGVSQNPRHKITKRGQNVTFRCDPISEHNRLYWYRQTLGQGPEFLTYFQNEAQLEKSRLLSDRFSAERPKGSFSTLEIQRTEQGDSAMYLCASNLAGENTGELFFGEGSRLTVL.

The CDR3 region has the DNA TGTGCCAGCAGCACCGGGACTAGCGTCATCGGGGAGCTGTTTTTT. Protein sequence: CASSTGTSVIGELFF. The chain employs TRBV28 and TRBJ2-2, with 10 positions matching TRBD2. The CDR3 consists of 15 residues. The germline V gene has CDR1 MDHEN and CDR2 SYDVKM. The V gene end was trimmed by 6 bases and the J gene end by 7 bases; junction bases not matched to a gene: 8.